This T cell receptor (beta chain) was sequenced for a study of blood T cell repertoires in COVID-19. Background on the study: Whether acute or convalescent, the COVID-19 samples came from the United States, Italy and Spain. In each case, the material was cDNA or gDNA derived from T cells, B-cell-depleted T cells, or PBMCs.

In the original workflow: Nucleated cell number was recorded as an estimate derived from reference gene primer amplification. Here immunoSEQ multiplex PCR was the method, and the copy in TCRdb shows in-frame clones only, minus some. Clonal size and the V and J genes are those of that table, whereas D and trimming came from the DNA. The sample comprises 160,000 or so clones, more than 65% of which are singletons, and more than 11% rests with the top ten. CDR3 size: 13 residues. The germline V and J ends were trimmed by 1 base and 8 bases, with 9 bases remaining between them. The V gene's germline CDR1 is LNHDA and CDR2 SQIVND (reference sequence).

The chain uses TRBV19 and TRBJ2-1, with D tentatively TRBD1 (5 bases). The sequencing input was peripheral blood. This receptor was taken from a woman of 80 years or more with acute or convalescent COVID-19. The CDR3 DNA is TGTGCCAGTAGTATAGCCGCAGGGCATGAGCAGTTCTTC. The encoded protein is CASSIAAGHEQFF.